Presented here are 18 T cell receptor beta chains from one specimen sequenced in a study of T-cell memory formation after mild COVID-19. TCRdb redid the calling of the 5' RACE reads with MiXCR, one entry per CDR3 protein. This sample has around 310,000 distinct CDR3 sequences, with approximately 16% found just once. The material sequenced was PBMCs or a T cell subset sorted from them (not recorded which). Every receptor here comes from a man younger than 35 who had mild COVID-19 (a few samples of this study predate the infection). Cell type and time point are not known.

J is TRBJ1-6 and V is TRBV11-2, with no clear D. With 0 bases removed from V and 7 bases from J, the gap between germline ends came to 13 bases. CDR1 and CDR2 (germline): SGHAT, FQNNGV. This CDR3 has 16 amino acids. CDR3 nucleotides: TGTGCCAGCAGCTTAGACGGCCTGGCCGAGAATTCACCCCTCCACTTT. Translation: CASSLDGLAENSPLHF.

This clonotype was seen many times. The gene calls are TRBV5-4 and TRBJ2-5, with D possibly being TRBD1 or TRBD2 (5 bases each). V was pared by 3 bases and J by 7 bases, with 13 bases between. This CDR3 comprises 13 residues. Germline V gives CDR1 SGHNT, CDR2 YYREEE (reference sequence). The CDR3 region has the DNA TGTGCCAGCAGCTCTTGGGGGAGTGCGACCCAGTACTTC. Protein sequence: CASSSWGSATQYF.

The CDR3 protein is CASSPAYSNQPQHF. The CDR3 DNA reads TGTGCCAGCTCACCGGCCTATAGCAATCAGCCCCAGCATTTT. J is TRBJ1-5 and V is TRBV18, with no clear D. The V end was cut by 3 bases, the J end by 0 bases, with 6 bases between. CDR1 and CDR2 (germline): KGHSH, LQKENI. This CDR3 has 14 amino acids.

This clonotype was picked up a small number of times. The chain couples TRBV5-1 to TRBJ2-3; TRBD1 matches 7 bases. This CDR3 comprises 14 residues. V shed 5 bases and J 3 bases; nucleotides not matched to a gene: 6. Germline assignment: CDR1 SGHRS and CDR2 YFSETQ. The CDR3 reads CASRSGQRTDTQYF. The CDR3 bases are TGCGCCAGCAGATCGGGACAGAGGACAGATACGCAGTATTTT. Full variable domain (missing parts from reference TRBV5-1 and TRBJ2-3): KAGVTQTPRYLIKTRGQQVTLSCSPISGHRSVSWYQQTPGQGLQFLFEYFSETQRNKGNFPGRFSGRQFSNSRSEMNVSTLELGDSALYLCASRSGQRTDTQYFGPGTRLTVL.

The chain is built from TRBV3-1 and TRBJ1-2; D unresolved. Trimming cost V 1 base and J 8 bases, with 14 bases left between them. Germline V CDR1 and CDR2: LGHDT, YNNKEL (reference sequence). The CDR3 spans 14 residues. CDR3 sequence: CASSQGAVALGYTF. The DNA for the CDR3 is TGTGCCAGCAGCCAAGGTGCGGTCGCCTTGGGCTACACCTTC.

The chain has TRBV12-3 or TRBV12-4 and TRBJ2-2, with 8 positions matching TRBD2. The V gene end was trimmed by 6 bases and the J gene end by 1 base; junction bases not matched to a gene: 4. The CDR3 has 15 amino acids. CDR3 DNA: TGTGCCAGCAGGAGAAGCGGGGGGAACACCGGGGAGCTGTTTTTT. It is translated as CASRRSGGNTGELFF.

The chain combines TRBV11-2 with TRBJ1-3, with D unresolved. Germline-derived CDR1 and CDR2 are SGHAT and FQNNGV. Trimming took 4 bases from V and 0 from J, leaving 7 bases between them. The CDR3 totals 14 residues. The CDR3 DNA follows: TGTGCCAGCAGCTCTCAACCCTCTGGAAACACCATATATTTT. It specifies CASSSQPSGNTIYF.

The gene calls are TRBV24-1 and TRBJ2-1; D could derive from TRBD1 or TRBD2 (5 bases each). V dropped 2 bases and J dropped 8 bases, with 9 bases sitting between them. Germline V gene data show CDR1 as KGHDR and CDR2 as SFDVKD. The CDR3 length is 13 residues. CDR3 sequence (DNA): TGTGCCACCAGTGATTGGGGGAGACATGAGCAGTTCTTC. It encodes CATSDWGRHEQFF.

The chain joins TRBV4-3 to TRBJ2-5, with 9 bases lining up with TRBD2. Germline values: CDR1 LGHNA, CDR2 YSLEER. V lost 2 bases, J lost 2 bases, and 3 bases stayed unmatched. The CDR3 spans 15 residues. The CDR3 is CASSQSGGPQETQYF. The CDR3 region has the DNA TGCGCCAGCAGCCAAAGCGGGGGGCCGCAAGAGACCCAGTACTTC.

This clonotype was detected many times. A read error may produce the germline difference seen at one junction end. The chain employs TRBV6-1 and TRBJ2-2, with D perhaps matching TRBD2 (5 bases). CDR3 length: 14 residues. Germline CDR1 and CDR2: MNHNS and SASEGT. CDR3 sequence reads: CASSEGLFTGELFF. The CDR3 region has the DNA TGTGCCAGCAGCGAAGGACTGTTTACCGGGGAGCTGTTTTTT.

The table lists this clonotype with many counts. The chain has TRBV10-3 and TRBJ1-2; D may be TRBD1 (5 bases). Germline assignment: CDR1 ENHRY and CDR2 SYGVKD. CDR3 size: 14 residues. Trimming cost V 4 bases and J 4 bases, with 13 bases left between them. The CDR3 region is CAISVTGDGYGYTF. In DNA form, the CDR3 reads TGTGCCATCAGTGTTACCGGGGACGGCTATGGCTACACCTTC.

The genes are TRBV28 and TRBJ1-6; 7 nucleotides agree with TRBD1. V was clipped by 6 bases and J by 8 bases; unmatched bases: 7. The CDR3 sequence is 14 residues long. Per germline, CDR1 MDHEN and CDR2 SYDVKM. CDR3 DNA sequence: TGTGCCAGCAGCCTACAGGGGCGGGATTCACCCCTCCACTTT. Translated, it gives CASSLQGRDSPLHF.

The table lists this clonotype with a few counts. The chain joins TRBV20-1 to TRBJ1-1; D perhaps matches TRBD1 (5 bases). CDR1 is DFQATT and CDR2 is SNEGSKA in the germline V gene (reference sequence). This CDR3 has 13 amino acids. Trimming shortened V by 1 base and J by 0 bases, and 6 bases separated the two germline ends. The CDR3 bases are TGCAGTGCTAGAGGGGACCTGAACACTGAAGCTTTCTTT. This translates into CSARGDLNTEAFF.

In this sample, this clonotype turned up a few times. The chain links TRBV12-3 or TRBV12-4 to TRBJ1-2; no reliable D call. The CDR3 contains 12 residues. V was clipped by 8 bases and J by 1 base, with 8 bases between them. CDR3 coding DNA: TGTGCCAGCGGTCTCCTTAACTATGGCTACACCTTC. Protein product: CASGLLNYGYTF.

This clonotype was seen more than once but under ten times. This chain joins TRBV7-2 and TRBJ2-1; a possible D gene is TRBD1 (5 bases). The CDR3 spans 16 residues. The V end was cut by 5 bases, the J end by 0 bases, with 14 bases between. CDR1 and CDR2 (germline): SGHTA, FQGNSA. The CDR3 DNA follows: TGTGCCAGCAGCCCAAACCCCGACAGCTCCTACAATGAGCAGTTCTTC. Protein sequence: CASSPNPDSSYNEQFF.

There are many counts of this clonotype. The chain recombines TRBV6-6 with TRBJ2-4; D may match TRBD1 or TRBD2 (5 bases each). Per the germline V gene, CDR1 is MNHNY and CDR2 is SVGAGI (reference sequence). This CDR3 has 13 residues. The V end was cut by 5 bases, the J end by 5 bases, with 10 bases between. CDR3 loop: CASSLTGQNIQYF. The DNA of the CDR3 is TGTGCCAGCAGTCTGACGGGGCAAAACATTCAGTACTTC.

The chain couples TRBV19 to TRBJ1-1; D possibly corresponds to TRBD1 (6 bases). V was trimmed by 8 bases and J by 1 base, leaving 14 bases between them. The CDR3 sequence is 14 residues long. In germline, CDR1 is LNHDA, CDR2 SQIVND (reference sequence). The CDR3 loop reads CASSPKTGNTEAFF. CDR3 DNA: TGTGCCAGTTCCCCGAAGACAGGGAACACTGAAGCTTTCTTT.

This clonotype was seen only a few times. The gene calls are TRBV7-9 and TRBJ1-2; 7 bases map to TRBD1. The V gene's germline CDR1 is SEHNR and CDR2 FQNEAQ (reference sequence). The CDR3 totals 13 residues. The junction had 6 bases not matched to a gene; V was cut back by 3 bases and J by 8 bases. CDR3 nucleotides: TGTGCCAGCAGCTTTCGGAACAGGGGCGGCTACACCTTC. It codes for CASSFRNRGGYTF. Supplemented by reference TRBV7-9 and TRBJ1-2, the full variable domain reads DTGVSQNPRHKITKRGQNVTFRCDPISEHNRLYWYRQTLGQGPEFLTYFQNEAQLEKSRLLSDRFSAERPKGSFSTLEIQRTEQGDSAMYLCASSFRNRGGYTFGSGTRLTVV.